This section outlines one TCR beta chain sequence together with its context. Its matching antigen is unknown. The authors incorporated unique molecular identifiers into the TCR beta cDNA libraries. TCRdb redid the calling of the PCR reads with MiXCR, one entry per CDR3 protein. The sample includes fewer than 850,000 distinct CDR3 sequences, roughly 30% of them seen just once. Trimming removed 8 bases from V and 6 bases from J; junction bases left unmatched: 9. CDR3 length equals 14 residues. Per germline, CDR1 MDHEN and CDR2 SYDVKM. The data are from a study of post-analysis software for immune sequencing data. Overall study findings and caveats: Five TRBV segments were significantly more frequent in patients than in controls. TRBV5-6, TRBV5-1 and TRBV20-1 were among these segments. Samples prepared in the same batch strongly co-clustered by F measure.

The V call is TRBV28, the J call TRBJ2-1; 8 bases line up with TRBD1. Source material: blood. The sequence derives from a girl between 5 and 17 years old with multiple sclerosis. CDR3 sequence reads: CASQPPGQVNEQFF. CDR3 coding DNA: TGTGCCAGCCAACCTCCGGGACAGGTCAATGAGCAGTTCTTC.